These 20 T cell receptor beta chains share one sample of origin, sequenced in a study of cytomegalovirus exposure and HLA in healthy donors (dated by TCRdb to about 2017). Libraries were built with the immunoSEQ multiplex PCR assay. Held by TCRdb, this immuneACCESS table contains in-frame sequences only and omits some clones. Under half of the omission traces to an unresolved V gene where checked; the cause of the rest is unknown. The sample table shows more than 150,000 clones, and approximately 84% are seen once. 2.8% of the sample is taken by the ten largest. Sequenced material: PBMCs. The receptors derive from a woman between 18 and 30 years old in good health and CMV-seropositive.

CDR3 loop: CASSVQGNYGYTF. CDR3 in DNA: TGTGCCAGCAGTGTACAGGGGAACTATGGCTACACCTTC. The rearrangement uses TRBV6-6 and TRBJ1-2, with TRBD1 matching over 7 bases. The ends lost 5 bases at V and 2 bases at J; junction bases unmatched: 2. The CDR3 contains 13 residues. Germline V gene lookup returns CDR1 MNHNY and CDR2 SVGAGI (reference sequence).

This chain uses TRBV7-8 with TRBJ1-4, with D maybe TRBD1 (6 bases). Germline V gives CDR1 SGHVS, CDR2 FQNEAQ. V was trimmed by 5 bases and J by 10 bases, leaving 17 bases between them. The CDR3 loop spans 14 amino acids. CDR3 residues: CASSPPGEGGKLFF. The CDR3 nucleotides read TGTGCCAGCAGCCCACCAGGGGAGGGAGGAAAACTGTTTTTT. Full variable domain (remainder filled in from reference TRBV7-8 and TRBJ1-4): GAGVSQSPRYKVAKRGQDVALRCDPISGHVSLFWYQQALGQGPEFLTYFQNEAQLDKSGLPSDRFFAERPEGSVSTLKIQRTQQEDSAVYLCASSPPGEGGKLFFGSGTQLSVL.

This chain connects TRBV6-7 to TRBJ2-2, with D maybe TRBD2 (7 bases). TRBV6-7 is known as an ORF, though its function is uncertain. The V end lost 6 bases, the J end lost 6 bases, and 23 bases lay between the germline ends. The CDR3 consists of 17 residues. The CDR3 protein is CASSRGGGWFEAGELFF. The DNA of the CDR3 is TGTGCCAGCAGCCGAGGGGGGGGCTGGTTTGAGGCCGGGGAGCTGTTTTTT.

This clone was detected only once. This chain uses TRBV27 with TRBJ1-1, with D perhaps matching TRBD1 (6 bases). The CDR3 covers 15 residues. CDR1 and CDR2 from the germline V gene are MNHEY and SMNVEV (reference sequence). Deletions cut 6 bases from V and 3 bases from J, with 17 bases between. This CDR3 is CASRGYTGWDTEAFF. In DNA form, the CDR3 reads TGTGCCAGCAGGGGCTACACAGGGTGGGACACTGAAGCTTTCTTT.

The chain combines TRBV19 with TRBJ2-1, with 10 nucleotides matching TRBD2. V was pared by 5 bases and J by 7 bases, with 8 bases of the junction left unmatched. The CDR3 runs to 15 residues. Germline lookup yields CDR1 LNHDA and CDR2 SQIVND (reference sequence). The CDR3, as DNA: TGTGCCAGTAGTTCTGTAGCGGGGGGTAGGAATGAGCAGTTCTTC. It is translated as CASSSVAGGRNEQFF. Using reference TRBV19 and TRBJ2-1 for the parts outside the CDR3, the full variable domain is DGGITQSPKYLFRKEGQNVTLSCEQNLNHDAMYWYRQDPGQGLRLIYYSQIVNDFQKGDIAEGYSVSREKKESFPLTVTSAQKNPTAFYLCASSSVAGGRNEQFFGPGTRLTVL.

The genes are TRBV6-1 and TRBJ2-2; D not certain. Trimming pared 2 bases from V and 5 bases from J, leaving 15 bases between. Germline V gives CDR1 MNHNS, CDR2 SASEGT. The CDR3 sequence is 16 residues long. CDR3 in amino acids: CASSELVGHVTGELFF. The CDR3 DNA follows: TGTGCCAGCAGTGAATTGGTTGGGCATGTGACCGGGGAGCTGTTTTTT.

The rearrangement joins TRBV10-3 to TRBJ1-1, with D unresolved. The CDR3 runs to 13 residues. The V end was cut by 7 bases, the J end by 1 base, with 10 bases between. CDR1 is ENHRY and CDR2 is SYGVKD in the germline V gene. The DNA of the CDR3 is TGTGCCATCAATGCAGGTCCGAACACTGAAGCTTTCTTT. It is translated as CAINAGPNTEAFF.

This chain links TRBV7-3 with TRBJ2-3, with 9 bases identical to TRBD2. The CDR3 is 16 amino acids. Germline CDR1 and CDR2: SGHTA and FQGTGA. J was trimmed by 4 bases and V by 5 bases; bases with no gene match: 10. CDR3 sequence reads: CASSLMAGGTADTQYF. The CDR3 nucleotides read TGTGCCAGCAGCCTCATGGCGGGGGGGACCGCAGATACGCAGTATTTT.

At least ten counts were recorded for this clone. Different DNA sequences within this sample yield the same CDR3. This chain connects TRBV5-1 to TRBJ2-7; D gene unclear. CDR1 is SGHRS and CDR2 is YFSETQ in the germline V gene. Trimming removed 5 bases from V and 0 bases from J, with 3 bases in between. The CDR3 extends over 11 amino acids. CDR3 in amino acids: CASSSSYEQYF. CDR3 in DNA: TGCGCCAGCAGTAGCTCCTACGAGCAGTACTTC.

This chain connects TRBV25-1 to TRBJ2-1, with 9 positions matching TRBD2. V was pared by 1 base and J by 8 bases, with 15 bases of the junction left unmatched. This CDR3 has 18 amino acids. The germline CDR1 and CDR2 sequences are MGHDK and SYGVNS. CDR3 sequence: CASSEWRRASGENHEQFF. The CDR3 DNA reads TGTGCCAGCAGTGAATGGCGTCGGGCTAGCGGGGAGAATCATGAGCAGTTCTTC.

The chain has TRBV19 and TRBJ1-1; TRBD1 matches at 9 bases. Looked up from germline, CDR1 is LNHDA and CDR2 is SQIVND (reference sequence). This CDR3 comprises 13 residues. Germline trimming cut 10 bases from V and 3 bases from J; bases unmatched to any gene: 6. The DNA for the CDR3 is TGTGCCACGACGGGACAGGGCCACACTGAAGCTTTCTTT. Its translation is CATTGQGHTEAFF. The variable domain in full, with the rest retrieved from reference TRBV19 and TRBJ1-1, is DGGITQSPKYLFRKEGQNVTLSCEQNLNHDAMYWYRQDPGQGLRLIYYSQIVNDFQKGDIAEGYSVSREKKESFPLTVTSAQKNPTAFYLCATTGQGHTEAFFGQGTRLTVV.

CDR3 residues: CASSLSRSADEQFF. In DNA, the CDR3 is TGTGCCAGCAGCTTAAGCCGCAGCGCGGATGAGCAGTTCTTC. The chain uses TRBV7-9 and TRBJ2-1; D gene unclear. Trimming removed 2 bases from V and 8 bases from J, with 13 bases in between. From germline, CDR1 is SEHNR and CDR2 FQNEAQ (reference sequence). CDR3 length: 14 amino acids.

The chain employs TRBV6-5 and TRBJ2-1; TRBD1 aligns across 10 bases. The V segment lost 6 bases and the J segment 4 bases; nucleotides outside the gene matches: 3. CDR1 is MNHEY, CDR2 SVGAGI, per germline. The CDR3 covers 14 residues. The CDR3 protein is CASRGTGAYNEQFF. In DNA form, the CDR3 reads TGTGCCAGCAGGGGGACAGGGGCGTACAATGAGCAGTTCTTC.

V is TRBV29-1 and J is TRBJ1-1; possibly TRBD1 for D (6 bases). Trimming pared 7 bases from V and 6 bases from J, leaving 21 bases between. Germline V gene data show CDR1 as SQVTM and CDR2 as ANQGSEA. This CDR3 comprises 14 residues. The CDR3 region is CSALPRTASSEAFF. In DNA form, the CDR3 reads TGCAGCGCCCTTCCCCGGACAGCTTCGTCTGAAGCTTTCTTT. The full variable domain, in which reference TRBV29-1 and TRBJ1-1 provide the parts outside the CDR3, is SAVISQKPSRDICQRGTSLTIQCQVDSQVTMMFWYRQQPGQSLTLIATANQGSEATYESGFVIDKFPISRPNLTFSTLTVSNMSPEDSSIYLCSALPRTASSEAFFGQGTRLTVV.

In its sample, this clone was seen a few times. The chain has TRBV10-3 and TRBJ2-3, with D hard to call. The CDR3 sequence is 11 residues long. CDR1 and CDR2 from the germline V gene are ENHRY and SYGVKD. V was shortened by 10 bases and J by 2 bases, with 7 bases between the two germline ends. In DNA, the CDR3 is TGTGCCACCAAAGCCACAGATACGCAGTATTTT. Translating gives CATKATDTQYF.

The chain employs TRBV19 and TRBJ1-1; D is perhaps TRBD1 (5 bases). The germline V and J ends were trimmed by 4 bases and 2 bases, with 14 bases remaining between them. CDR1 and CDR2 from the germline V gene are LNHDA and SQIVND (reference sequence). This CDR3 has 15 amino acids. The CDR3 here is CASSNLAGGNTEAFF. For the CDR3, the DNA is TGTGCCAGTAGTAATTTAGCCGGGGGAAACACTGAAGCTTTCTTT.

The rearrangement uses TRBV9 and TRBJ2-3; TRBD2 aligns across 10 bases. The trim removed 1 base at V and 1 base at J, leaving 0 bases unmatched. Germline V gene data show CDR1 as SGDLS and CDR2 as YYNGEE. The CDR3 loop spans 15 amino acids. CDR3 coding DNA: TGTGCCAGCAGCGTAAGCGGGGGGGGCACAGATACGCAGTATTTT. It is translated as CASSVSGGGTDTQYF.

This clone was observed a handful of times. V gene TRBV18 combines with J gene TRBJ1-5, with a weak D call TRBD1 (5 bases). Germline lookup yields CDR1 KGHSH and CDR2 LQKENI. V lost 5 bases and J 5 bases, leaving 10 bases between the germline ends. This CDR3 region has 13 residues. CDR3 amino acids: CASSDSGDQPQHF. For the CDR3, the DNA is TGTGCCAGCTCAGACAGCGGGGATCAGCCCCAGCATTTT.

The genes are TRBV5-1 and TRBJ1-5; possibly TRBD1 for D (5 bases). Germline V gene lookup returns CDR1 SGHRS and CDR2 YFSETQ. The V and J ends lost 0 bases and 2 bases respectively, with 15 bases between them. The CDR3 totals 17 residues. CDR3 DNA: TGCGCCAGCAGCTTGGAGGGTGGGGCGATGGGCAATCAGCCCCAGCATTTT. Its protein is CASSLEGGAMGNQPQHF.

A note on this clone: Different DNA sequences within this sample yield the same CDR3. CDR3 residues: CASSVLAGGTDTQYF. DNA for the CDR3: TGTGCCAGCAGTGTTCTCGCGGGGGGCACAGATACGCAGTATTTT. The chain recombines TRBV2 with TRBJ2-3; TRBD2 matches at 7 bases. The CDR3 is 15 residues long. The trim removed 4 bases at V and 1 base at J, leaving 5 bases unmatched. Germline V gene lookup returns CDR1 SNHLY and CDR2 FYNNEI.